The present T cell receptor beta chain was sequenced within a study of blood T cell repertoires in COVID-19 (TCRdb year 2020). Regarding the research as a whole: The collaborator samples originated in the United States, Italy and Spain and spanned the acute and convalescent phases of COVID-19. The material from the prospective study consisted of cDNA or gDNA derived from T cells, B-cell-depleted T cells, or PBMCs. Subjects who had been exposed to COVID-19, were actively infected with it, or had recovered from it provided the deeply sampled blood TCRbeta repertoires that made up the dataset. The repertoires were made available in a free public database intended to serve as a resource for research on the immune response to SARS-CoV-2. Samples were obtained from the ongoing ImmuneRACE study (first 160 participants) and from over 1,000 subjects provided by 6 global collaborators. The sample metadata nearly always contained a de-identified subject ID, COVID-19 status, age in years and sex. Where available, HLA class I and class II types were obtained from metadata supplied by the sample provider rather than from assay-based typing.

This clone was seen more than once but under ten times. The clone's antigen remains unknown. Base qualities are not provided; no much larger clone lies one nucleotide away. What the research found in general, with its limitations: The quantity of clinical and demographic metadata differed by source and by participant and was supplied without curation.

Trimming takes 3 bases from V and 2 bases from J, and the germline ends sit 8 bases apart. From its cysteine to its phenylalanine, the CDR3 spans 14 amino acids. Kept here is only the CDR3 DNA, which spans 42 bases and is read in frame from base 1. CDR1 and CDR2 (LNHDA, SQIVND) derive from the germline V gene (reference sequence). Enrolling through a virtual design, the prospective study's participants ranged in age from roughly 18 to 90 years and lived across approximately 25 United States geographic areas. In the prospective study, participants were assigned to cohorts based on the clinical history participants reported in a screening survey and a study questionnaire. In the prospective study, whole blood, serum and a nasopharyngeal or oropharyngeal swab were collected from each participant by mobile phlebotomists. Over an approximately 2-month period, participants in the prospective study had the option of providing additional blood draws and questionnaires. Blood samples from the prospective study were shipped frozen or at room temperature prior to DNA extraction.

The immunoSEQ Assay, a bias-controlled multiplex PCR, was used to amplify TCRbeta CDR3 regions from genomic DNA. Turning to the authors' computational methods: Nucleated cell counts per sample were estimated from amplification of reference gene primers within the assay. Sequence reads were collapsed and filtered to measure the absolute abundance of every unique TCRbeta CDR3 rearrangement. For each sample, productive Simpson clonality was calculated as the square root of Simpson's diversity index across productive rearrangements. In TCRdb, the immuneACCESS table is reduced to in-frame sequences with V and J assigned. These tables do not hold every clone; where another copy was compared, an unresolved V gene accounts for under half, and the others remain unexplained. That table supplies the V and J calls and clone size; D and trimming were determined from the DNA. A total of approximately 210,000 clones appear in this sample, more than 75% of them only once. The ten most abundant clones make up about a sixth of the sample.

The sequence derives from a woman aged 45 to 65 with acute COVID-19. The chain is assembled from TRBV19 and TRBJ1-3; too little of a D gene remains to name it. Sequencing was carried out using PBMCs or T cells enriched from blood (not recorded which). The sequenced DNA: TGTGCCAGTAGTATTCCACAGACTGGAAACACCATATATTTT. The encoded protein is CASSIPQTGNTIYF.